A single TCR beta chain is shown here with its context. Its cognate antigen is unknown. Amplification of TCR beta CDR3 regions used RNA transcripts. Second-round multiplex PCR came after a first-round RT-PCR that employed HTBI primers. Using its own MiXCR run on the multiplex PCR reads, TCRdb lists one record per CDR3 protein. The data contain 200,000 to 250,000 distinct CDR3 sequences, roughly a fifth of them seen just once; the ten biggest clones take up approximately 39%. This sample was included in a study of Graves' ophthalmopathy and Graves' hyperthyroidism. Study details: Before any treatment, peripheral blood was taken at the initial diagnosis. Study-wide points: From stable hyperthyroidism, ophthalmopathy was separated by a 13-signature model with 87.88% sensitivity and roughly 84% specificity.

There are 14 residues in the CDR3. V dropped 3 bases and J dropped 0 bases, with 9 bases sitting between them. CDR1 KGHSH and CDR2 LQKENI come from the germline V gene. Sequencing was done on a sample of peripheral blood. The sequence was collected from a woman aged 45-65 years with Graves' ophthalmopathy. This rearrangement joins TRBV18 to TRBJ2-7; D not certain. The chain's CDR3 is CASSPDLSSYEQYF. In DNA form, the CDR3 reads TGTGCCAGCTCACCTGATCTGTCCTCCTACGAGCAGTACTTC.